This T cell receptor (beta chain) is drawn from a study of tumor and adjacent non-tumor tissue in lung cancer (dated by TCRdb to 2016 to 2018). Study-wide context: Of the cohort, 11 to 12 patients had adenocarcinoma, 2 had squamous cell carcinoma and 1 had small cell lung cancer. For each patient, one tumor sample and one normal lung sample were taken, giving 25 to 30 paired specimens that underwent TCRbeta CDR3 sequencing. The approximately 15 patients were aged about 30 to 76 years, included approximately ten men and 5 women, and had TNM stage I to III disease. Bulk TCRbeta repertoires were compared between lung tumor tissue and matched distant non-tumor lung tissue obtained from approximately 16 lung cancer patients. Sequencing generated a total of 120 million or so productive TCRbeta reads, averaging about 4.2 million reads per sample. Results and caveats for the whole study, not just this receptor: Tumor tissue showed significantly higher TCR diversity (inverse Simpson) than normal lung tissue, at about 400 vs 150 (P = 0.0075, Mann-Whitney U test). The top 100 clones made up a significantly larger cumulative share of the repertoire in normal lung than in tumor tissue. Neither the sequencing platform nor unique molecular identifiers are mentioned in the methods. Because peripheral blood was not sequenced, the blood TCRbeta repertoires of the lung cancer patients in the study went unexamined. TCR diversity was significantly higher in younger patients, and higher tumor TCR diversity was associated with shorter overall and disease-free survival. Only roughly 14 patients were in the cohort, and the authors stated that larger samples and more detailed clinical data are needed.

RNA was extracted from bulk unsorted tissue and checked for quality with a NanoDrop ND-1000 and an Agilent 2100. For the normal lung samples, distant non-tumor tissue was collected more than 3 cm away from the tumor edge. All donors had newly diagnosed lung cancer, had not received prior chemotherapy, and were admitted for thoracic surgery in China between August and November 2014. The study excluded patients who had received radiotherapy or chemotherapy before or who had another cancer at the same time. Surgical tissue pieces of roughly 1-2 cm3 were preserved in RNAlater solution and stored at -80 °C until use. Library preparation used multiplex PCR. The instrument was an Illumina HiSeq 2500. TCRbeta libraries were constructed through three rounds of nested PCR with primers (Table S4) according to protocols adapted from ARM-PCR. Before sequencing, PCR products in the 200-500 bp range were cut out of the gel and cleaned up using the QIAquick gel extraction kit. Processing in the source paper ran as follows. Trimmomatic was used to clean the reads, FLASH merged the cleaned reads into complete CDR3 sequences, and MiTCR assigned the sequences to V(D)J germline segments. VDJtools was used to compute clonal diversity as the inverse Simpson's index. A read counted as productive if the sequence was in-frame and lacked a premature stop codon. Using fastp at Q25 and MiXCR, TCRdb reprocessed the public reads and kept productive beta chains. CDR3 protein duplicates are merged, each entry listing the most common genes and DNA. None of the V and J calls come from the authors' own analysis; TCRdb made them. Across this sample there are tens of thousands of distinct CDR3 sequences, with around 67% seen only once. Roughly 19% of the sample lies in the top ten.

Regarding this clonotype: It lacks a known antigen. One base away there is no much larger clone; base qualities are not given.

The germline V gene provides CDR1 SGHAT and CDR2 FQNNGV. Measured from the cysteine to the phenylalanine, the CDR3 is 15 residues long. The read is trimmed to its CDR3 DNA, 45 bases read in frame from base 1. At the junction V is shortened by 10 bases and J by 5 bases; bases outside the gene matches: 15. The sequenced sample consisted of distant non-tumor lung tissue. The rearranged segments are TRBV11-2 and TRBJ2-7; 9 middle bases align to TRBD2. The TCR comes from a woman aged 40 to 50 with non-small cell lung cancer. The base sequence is TGTGCCATCTGCTCCCGGAACTTAGCGGGGGACGAGCAGTACTTC. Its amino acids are CAICSRNLAGDEQYF.